The 14 T cell receptor beta chains in this list originate from one sample, sequenced in a study of blood T cell repertoires in COVID-19. Assay: immunoSEQ multiplex PCR; the TCRdb copy retains only in-frame clones and omits some. Of about 200,000 clones in the sample, roughly 84% were seen once. The sequenced sample was PBMCs or T cells enriched from blood (not recorded which). The receptors stem from a woman aged 25 to 39 who had been exposed to COVID-19.

The rearrangement links TRBV12-5 to TRBJ1-6; weak D call: TRBD1 (6 bases). The CDR3 length is 15 residues. Germline V gene data show CDR1 as LGHNT and CDR2 as FRNRAP. The V end was cut by 5 bases, the J end by 4 bases, with 12 bases between. DNA of the CDR3: TGTGCTAGTGGTCACGGGACACTATATAATTCACCCCTCCACTTT. As protein: CASGHGTLYNSPLHF.

The CDR3 is CASSSRHEQYF. The CDR3 DNA reads as TGTGCCAGCAGCTCTCGTCACGAGCAGTACTTC. The rearrangement joins TRBV7-2 to TRBJ2-7; D call uncertain. Trimming shortened V by 4 bases and J by 5 bases, and 6 bases separated the two germline ends. The CDR3 has 11 amino acids. Per germline, CDR1 SGHTA and CDR2 FQGNSA. The variable domain in full, with the rest retrieved from reference TRBV7-2 and TRBJ2-7, is GAGVSQSPSNKVTEKGKDVELRCDPISGHTALYWYRQSLGQGLEFLIYFQGNSAPDKSGLPSDRFSAERTGGSVSTLTIQRTQQEDSAVYLCASSSRHEQYFGPGTRLTVT.

The V and J genes are TRBV7-6 and TRBJ1-2; D is undetermined. V was shortened by 2 bases and J by 6 bases, with 22 bases between the two germline ends. Germline CDR1 is SGHVS and CDR2 is FNYEAQ. The CDR3 runs to 17 residues. DNA for the CDR3: TGTGCCAGCAGCTTATTGAAACTTACCTCACTTATTGATGGCTACACCTTC. Its protein product is CASSLLKLTSLIDGYTF.

The chain has TRBV7-9 and TRBJ2-5, with 8 positions matching TRBD1. V dropped 1 base and J dropped 4; count of bases not matched to a gene: 8. In germline, CDR1 is SEHNR, CDR2 FQNEAQ (reference sequence). The CDR3 sequence is 16 residues long. The CDR3: CASSLGAETGVETQYF. Here the CDR3 DNA reads TGTGCCAGCAGCTTAGGCGCTGAGACAGGGGTAGAGACCCAGTACTTC.

The V gene is TRBV12-3 or TRBV12-4, the J gene TRBJ2-2; D is ambiguous. The V and J ends lost 3 bases and 6 bases respectively, with 5 bases between them. This CDR3 is 12 amino acids long. The DNA for the CDR3 is TGTGCCAGCAGTTTTCTCCCCGGGGAGCTGTTTTTT. Its protein is CASSFLPGELFF.

This clone was found once. This chain uses TRBV19 with TRBJ1-5; D might be TRBD1 (5 bases). Germline V gene data show CDR1 as LNHDA and CDR2 as SQIVND (reference sequence). The V gene lost 4 bases and the J gene lost 4 bases, with 17 bases spanning the gap. The CDR3 covers 16 residues. The CDR3 region has the DNA TGTGCCAGTAGTACGGGGGGAGGGACCCAAAATCAGCCCCAGCATTTT. This gives the protein CASSTGGGTQNQPQHF.

The rearrangement links TRBV7-9 to TRBJ1-5; the D is unclear. The CDR3 is 14 residues long. V was pared by 5 bases and J by 0 bases, with 8 bases between. Per germline, CDR1 SEHNR and CDR2 FQNEAQ (reference sequence). The DNA of the CDR3 is TGTGCCAGCAGCGCGCCAAATAGCAATCAGCCCCAGCATTTT. Protein sequence: CASSAPNSNQPQHF.

The chain uses TRBV5-8 and TRBJ1-6; D unresolved. The ends were cut back, 2 bases at V and 7 bases at J, with 4 bases in the middle. Germline V gene lookup returns CDR1 SGHTS and CDR2 YDEGEE. The CDR3 runs 12 residues. CDR3 sequence reads: CASSFRNSPLHF. Written as DNA, the CDR3 is TGTGCCAGCAGCTTCCGGAATTCACCCCTCCACTTT.

The table lists this clone with a count of one. This chain joins TRBV5-4 and TRBJ1-6; no reliable D call. There are 17 residues in the CDR3. CDR1 is SGHNT and CDR2 is YYREEE in the germline V gene (reference sequence). The V gene lost 1 base and the J gene lost 0 bases, with 11 bases spanning the gap. The CDR3 DNA reads as TGTGCCAGCAGCTTGCGATATGTGAGCTCCTATAATTCACCCCTCCACTTT. Translation: CASSLRYVSSYNSPLHF.

This clone was recorded once. The chain couples TRBV5-1 to TRBJ2-5; weak D call: TRBD2 (6 bases). The CDR3 is made up of 13 amino acids. V was cut by 4 bases and J by 2 bases, with 9 bases left in between. In germline, CDR1 is SGHRS, CDR2 YFSETQ. DNA for the CDR3: TGCGCCAGCAGCGGGGACTGGCAAGAGACCCAGTACTTC. It is translated as CASSGDWQETQYF.

This rearrangement joins TRBV27 to TRBJ2-1; D unclear. The germline V gene encodes CDR1 MNHEY and CDR2 SMNVEV (reference sequence). With 3 bases removed from V and 5 bases from J, the gap between germline ends came to 5 bases. The CDR3 extends over 12 amino acids. CDR3 protein: CASSFQNNEQFF. In nucleotides, the CDR3 is TGTGCCAGCAGTTTTCAGAACAATGAGCAGTTCTTC.

This clone was counted a single time. The rearrangement links TRBV12-3 or TRBV12-4 to TRBJ1-1; D remains unclear. Trimming cost V 3 bases and J 1 base, with 6 bases left between them. The CDR3 is made up of 13 amino acids. Written as DNA, the CDR3 is TGTGCCAGCAGTTTTTCCCGGAACACTGAAGCTTTCTTT. It codes for CASSFSRNTEAFF.

This clone was observed a few times. The genes are TRBV7-9 and TRBJ2-5; D is possibly TRBD1 (5 bases). In germline, CDR1 is SEHNR, CDR2 FQNEAQ (reference sequence). Deletions cut 1 base from V and 5 bases from J, with 8 bases between. The CDR3 is made up of 13 amino acids. CDR3 amino acids: CASSLVGPETQYF. The CDR3 DNA reads as TGTGCCAGCAGCTTAGTGGGGCCGGAGACCCAGTACTTC.

The chain links TRBV3-1 (or the pseudogene TRBV3-2) to TRBJ2-3, with 7 bases fitting TRBD2. Germline V gives CDR1 LGHDT, CDR2 YNNKEL (reference sequence). V shed 4 bases, J shed 3 bases, and the junction held 19 bases outside the gene matches. The CDR3 runs 19 residues. The CDR3 here is CASSPKPPGGLVATDTQYF. CDR3 bases: TGTGCCAGCAGCCCGAAACCCCCCGGCGGACTAGTTGCGACAGATACGCAGTATTTT.